A selection of T cell receptor beta chains follows, all from one sample in a study of cytomegalovirus exposure and HLA in healthy donors. The data were produced by immunoSEQ multiplex PCR, yet TCRdb's version contains in-frame clones alone and is incomplete. The listing contains about 140,000 clones. The sequenced sample was PBMCs. The origin of the receptors is a man in his forties in good health and CMV-seronegative. The CDR3 runs from the conserved cysteine through the conserved F or W. The D gene is left open where the match is weak.

d_call j_call v_call cdr3_aa cdr3_nt
TRBD1 TRBJ2-4 TRBV11-1 CASSVGDRGPKNIQYF TGTGCCAGCAGCGTAGGGGACAGGGGGCCCAAAAACATTCAGTACTTC
TRBD1 TRBJ1-2 TRBV2 CASQPRGLGYGYTF TGTGCCAGCCAGCCAAGGGGGCTCGGCTATGGCTACACCTTC
TRBD1 TRBJ1-1 TRBV4-3 CASSQDPSGGGGDTEAFF TGCGCCAGCAGCCAAGATCCATCAGGGGGAGGCGGCGACACTGAAGCTTTCTTT
TRBD1 TRBJ1-3 TRBV2 CASSEQGASSGNTIYF TGTGCCAGCAGTGAGCAGGGGGCCAGCTCTGGAAACACCATATATTTT
- TRBJ1-4 TRBV18 CASSPRSGRGNEKLFF TGTGCCAGCTCACCACGATCGGGGAGGGGAAATGAAAAACTGTTTTTT
- TRBJ2-2 TRBV7-3 CASSRGHSTGELFF TGTGCCAGCAGCCGGGGACATTCCACCGGGGAGCTGTTTTTT
- TRBJ2-2 TRBV7-2 CASSGGANTGELFF TGTGCCAGCAGCGGTGGAGCGAACACCGGGGAGCTGTTTTTT
TRBD1 TRBJ1-2 TRBV2 CASEKGTAGNYGYTF TGTGCCAGCGAAAAAGGGACAGCCGGAAACTATGGCTACACCTTC
TRBD1 TRBJ2-5 TRBV7-9 CASSQGTGRETQYF TGTGCCAGCAGCCAGGGGACAGGGAGGGAGACCCAGTACTTC
- TRBJ2-5 TRBV5-4 CASSPQTTQETQYF TGTGCCAGCAGTCCGCAAACTACCCAAGAGACCCAGTACTTC